The clone carrying this T cell receptor beta chain showed up just a few times. Its target is not known. Being one base from a much bigger clone, this may be a read error. This entry belongs to a study of T cells after yellow fever vaccination. As for the study in general: Fractions low in cell number were prepared with SMART-Seq v4 Ultra Low Input.

CDR1 and CDR2 from the germline V gene are SGHTA and FQGNSA. Trimming removed 0 bases from V and 5 bases from J, with 9 bases in between. The CDR3 has 14 amino acids. In TCRdb, the 5' RACE reads were re-called with MiXCR into one record per CDR3 protein. The sample shows around 320,000 distinct CDR3 sequences, about 10% of them seen only once. General observations from the study: The study found a weaker secondary response that peaked faster, day 5 versus 15.

The rearrangement joins TRBV7-2 to TRBJ2-3, with TRBD2 as a possible D gene (7 bases). The receptor's source is a man aged 18 to 30 who received the YFV17D yellow fever vaccine. Sequenced here: CD4+ T cells sorted from PBMCs, sampled 45 days after the yellow fever booster vaccination. CDR3 bases: TGTGCCAGCAGCTTAGCGGGGGGGCGAGATACGCAGTATTTT. It yields the protein CASSLAGGRDTQYF.